This T cell receptor (beta chain) was recovered during a study of shared clonotypes between healthy human individuals. Study details: CD4 naive cells filled three plates per donor, CD4 memory three, CD8 naive two and CD8 memory one. Study-wide points: Generally, estimated richness proved larger in naive subsets than it did in memory subsets. A reduction in generation probabilities was seen for non-shared clonotypes relative to those shared by all four donors. Incompleteness in sorted-subset sequencing, despite large depth, was shown by rarefaction.

Details on this clone: Its target is unknown.

The data were produced by immunoSEQ multiplex PCR, yet TCRdb's version contains in-frame clones alone and is incomplete. The table has about 600,000 clones, 97% seen once. Trimming stripped 8 bases from V and 5 bases from J, with 18 bases between. This CDR3 comprises 13 residues. CDR1 and CDR2 from the germline V gene are GTSNPN and SVGIG (reference sequence). This chain joins TRBV30 and TRBJ2-5; either TRBD1 or TRBD2 may supply D (7 bases each). Sequencing input: naive CD4+ T cells sorted from blood. The sample's subset: CD45RA+ positively selected. The clonotype originates from a woman in her twenties or thirties in good health. Written as DNA, the CDR3 is TGTGCCGCTGGGAGGGGGCCAGGGGAGACCCAGTACTTC. It translates to CAAGRGPGETQYF.